The 29 T cell receptor beta chains presented below share a single source sample, sequenced in a study of blood T cell repertoires in COVID-19. Here immunoSEQ multiplex PCR was the method, and the copy in TCRdb shows in-frame clones only, minus some. The table records 150,000 to 200,000 clones, about 92% of them present only once. Sequencing used peripheral blood. The receptors stem from a woman between 55 and 75 years old with COVID-19, enrolled during active disease.

This chain uses TRBV28 with TRBJ2-6; TRBD1 agrees at 12 bases. Trimming at V came to 7 bases and at J to 0 bases, leaving 1 base not matched to a gene. This CDR3 spans 16 amino acids. CDR1 MDHEN and CDR2 SYDVKM come from the germline V gene. The CDR3 protein is CASTGQGASGANVLTF. For the CDR3, the DNA is TGTGCCAGCACGGGACAGGGGGCCTCTGGGGCCAACGTCCTGACTTTC.

The chain has TRBV20-1 and TRBJ2-2; no clear D. Germline lookup yields CDR1 DFQATT and CDR2 SNEGSKA (reference sequence). This CDR3 is built from 13 residues. V was trimmed by 3 bases and J by 2 bases, leaving 7 bases between them. CDR3 region: CSASPSNTGELFF. In DNA, the CDR3 is TGCAGTGCTAGTCCCAGTAACACCGGGGAGCTGTTTTTT.

This clone was observed once. This chain connects TRBV6-6 to TRBJ2-5, with 8 bases fitting TRBD1. J was trimmed by 4 bases and V by 6 bases; bases with no gene match: 10. In germline, CDR1 is MNHNY, CDR2 SVGAGI (reference sequence). The CDR3 totals 15 residues. This chain's CDR3 is CASSPRDRGRETQYF. For the CDR3, the DNA is TGTGCCAGCAGCCCGAGAGACAGGGGACGAGAGACCCAGTACTTC.

This clone was detected only once. The rearrangement uses TRBV5-1 and TRBJ1-2; D is ambiguous. Germline CDR1 SGHRS, CDR2 YFSETQ. The CDR3 totals 14 residues. The germline V and J ends were trimmed by 4 bases and 3 bases, with 13 bases remaining between them. The CDR3 is CASSGDAWDYGYTF. As DNA, the CDR3 is TGCGCCAGCAGCGGAGACGCCTGGGACTATGGCTACACCTTC.

CDR3 amino acids: CASSSPLRVHTEAFF. Written as DNA, the CDR3 is TGTGCCAGCAGTTCCCCCCTGAGGGTGCACACTGAAGCTTTCTTT. V and J are TRBV6-6 and TRBJ1-1, with D unclear. This CDR3 spans 15 amino acids. V was shortened by 4 bases and J by 3 bases, with 15 bases between the two germline ends. Germline CDR1 and CDR2: MNHNY and SVGAGI (reference sequence).

By sample fraction, this clone is medium-sized. The J gene is TRBJ1-2, the V gene TRBV4-2; D is ambiguous. The CDR3 has 14 amino acids. Germline V gene data show CDR1 as LGHNA and CDR2 as YNFKEQ. Trimming pared 4 bases from V and 5 bases from J, leaving 14 bases between. The CDR3 loop is CASSPGPPSYGYTF. The CDR3 DNA sequence: TGTGCCAGCAGCCCAGGCCCCCCTTCATATGGCTACACCTTC.

V is TRBV12-5 and J is TRBJ1-6; tentative D call: TRBD1 (5 bases). V was shortened by 3 bases and J by 9 bases, with 12 bases between the two germline ends. This CDR3 spans 14 amino acids. Germline V gene sequence: CDR1 LGHNT, CDR2 FRNRAP. This CDR3 is CASGFFQGGSPLHF. As DNA, the CDR3 is TGTGCTAGTGGTTTTTTCCAGGGAGGTTCACCCCTCCACTTT.

CDR3 protein: CASSQRGGYEQYF. The DNA of the CDR3 is TGTGCCAGCAGCCAACGGGGAGGCTACGAGCAGTACTTC. The chain couples TRBV3-1 (or the pseudogene TRBV3-2) to TRBJ2-7; D might be TRBD2 (6 bases). Per germline, CDR1 LGHDT and CDR2 YNNKEL (reference sequence). The CDR3 spans 13 residues. The V end lost 2 bases, the J end lost 3 bases, and 8 bases lay between the germline ends.

Only one count was recorded for this clone. This sequence joins TRBV9 and TRBJ2-7; D not resolved. The V end was cut by 0 bases, the J end by 0 bases, with 7 bases between. The CDR3 is 14 residues long. The V gene's germline CDR1 is SGDLS and CDR2 YYNGEE. CDR3: CASSVGATSYEQYF. The DNA for the CDR3 is TGTGCCAGCAGCGTAGGGGCAACCTCCTACGAGCAGTACTTC.

This clone was picked up one time. The J gene is TRBJ2-3, the V gene TRBV5-4; TRBD2 agrees at 7 bases. Germline-derived CDR1 and CDR2 are SGHNT and YYREEE (reference sequence). The junction had 5 bases not matched to a gene; V was cut back by 4 bases and J by 3 bases. There are 14 residues in the CDR3. The CDR3 is CASSRWGGTDTQYF. The CDR3 bases are TGTGCCAGCAGCCGGTGGGGGGGAACAGATACGCAGTATTTT.

The rearrangement joins TRBV5-6 to TRBJ1-3; the D is unclear. The germline V gene has CDR1 SGHDT and CDR2 YYEEEE. Between the trimmed V and J ends, which lost 0 bases and 4 bases, there was a span of 11 bases. This CDR3 spans 15 amino acids. CDR3 residues: CASSLGSGSGNTIYF. CDR3 coding DNA: TGTGCCAGCAGCTTGGGTTCCGGGTCCGGAAACACCATATATTTT.

The V gene is TRBV2, the J gene TRBJ2-2; 10 bases line up with TRBD1. The trim removed 8 bases at V and 4 bases at J, leaving 4 bases unmatched. This CDR3 is built from 14 residues. The germline gives CDR1 SNHLY, CDR2 FYNNEI. CDR3 sequence: CASRRDRGTGELFF. The CDR3 DNA reads as TGTGCCAGCCGCCGGGACAGGGGCACCGGGGAGCTGTTTTTT.

V is TRBV12-3 or TRBV12-4 and J is TRBJ1-6, with D possibly being TRBD1 (6 bases). The CDR3 extends over 13 amino acids. Trimming cost V 1 base and J 10 bases, with 8 bases left between them. CDR3: CASSLVQGSPLHF. As DNA, the CDR3 is TGTGCCAGCAGTTTAGTACAGGGCTCACCCCTCCACTTT.

The rearrangement uses TRBV4-3 and TRBJ1-2, with 7 bases identical to TRBD1. This CDR3 contains 15 residues. Germline lookup yields CDR1 LGHNA and CDR2 YSLEER. Germline trimming cut 0 bases from V and 4 bases from J; bases unmatched to any gene: 5. The CDR3 DNA is TGCGCCAGCAGCCAAGACGGGCAGGGGGTCTATGGCTACACCTTC. It translates to CASSQDGQGVYGYTF.

The rearrangement uses TRBV19 and TRBJ2-6; D call uncertain. V was clipped by 5 bases and J by 0 bases, with 8 bases between them. CDR1 is LNHDA, CDR2 SQIVND, per germline (reference sequence). The CDR3 has 15 amino acids. In DNA, the CDR3 is TGTGCCAGTAGTCCAGGCCGCTCTGGGGCCAACGTCCTGACTTTC. This gives the protein CASSPGRSGANVLTF.

The chain uses TRBV6-5 and TRBJ2-2, with TRBD1 identical over 8 bases. The CDR3 length is 15 residues. V was clipped by 6 bases and J by 1 base; unmatched bases: 4. Germline values: CDR1 MNHEY, CDR2 SVGAGI. CDR3 in amino acids: CASRRTGLNTGELFF. The CDR3 DNA follows: TGTGCCAGCAGGAGGACAGGGCTGAACACCGGGGAGCTGTTTTTT.

The chain recombines TRBV10-3 with TRBJ1-1; D is perhaps TRBD1 (5 bases). Germline CDR1 reads ENHRY; CDR2 reads SYGVKD. This CDR3 region has 15 residues. Trimming shortened V by 6 bases and J by 1 base, and 15 bases separated the two germline ends. Here the CDR3 DNA reads TGTGCCATCAGACCCAAGGACATCCCGAACACTGAAGCTTTCTTT. This gives the protein CAIRPKDIPNTEAFF.

V and J are TRBV7-2 and TRBJ1-2, with 7 nucleotides matching TRBD1. V was clipped by 1 base and J by 6 bases; unmatched bases: 11. There are 16 residues in the CDR3. Germline CDR1 is SGHTA and CDR2 is FQGNSA. CDR3 sequence reads: CASSLGPQRQGNGYTF. The DNA of the CDR3 is TGTGCCAGCAGCTTAGGCCCTCAGAGACAGGGAAATGGCTACACCTTC.

The genes are TRBV7-6 and TRBJ2-1; 9 bases map to TRBD1. Germline trimming cut 4 bases from V and 2 bases from J; bases unmatched to any gene: 6. Looked up from germline, CDR1 is SGHVS and CDR2 is FNYEAQ. The CDR3 length is 16 residues. The CDR3 coding sequence is TGTGCCAGCAGCTCCGGGACAGGGCCCACCTACAATGAGCAGTTCTTC. It encodes CASSSGTGPTYNEQFF.

This chain links TRBV28 with TRBJ1-2; maybe TRBD1 (5 bases). V lost 7 bases to trimming and J lost 0 bases, with 18 bases between them. The CDR3 has 16 residues. Per germline, CDR1 MDHEN and CDR2 SYDVKM. DNA for the CDR3: TGTGCCAGCACCAATAACCGGGGGGTCTCTAACTATGGCTACACCTTC. This translates into CASTNNRGVSNYGYTF.

The V and J genes are TRBV12-5 and TRBJ1-1; D is perhaps TRBD1 (6 bases). V lost 6 bases and J 4 bases, leaving 18 bases between the germline ends. The CDR3 loop spans 15 amino acids. Germline-derived CDR1 and CDR2 are LGHNT and FRNRAP. CDR3 coding DNA: TGTGCTAGTGGCTGGGGGTCAGGGGCAGGCACTGAAGCTTTCTTT. Its translation: CASGWGSGAGTEAFF.

The rearrangement uses TRBV18 and TRBJ1-2, with D tentatively TRBD1 (5 bases). V dropped 3 bases and J dropped 2 bases, with 10 bases sitting between them. This CDR3 has 14 residues. Germline-derived CDR1 and CDR2 are KGHSH and LQKENI. In nucleotides, the CDR3 is TGTGCCAGCTCACCGACAGTAGTGAACTATGGCTACACCTTC. This encodes CASSPTVVNYGYTF.

V is TRBV19 and J is TRBJ1-1, with TRBD1 matching over 7 bases. V shed 5 bases and J 4 bases; nucleotides not matched to a gene: 4. This CDR3 has 13 amino acids. The germline V gene has CDR1 LNHDA and CDR2 SQIVND (reference sequence). CDR3 region: CASSWTGGTEAFF. The CDR3 DNA reads as TGTGCCAGTAGTTGGACAGGAGGCACTGAAGCTTTCTTT.

The CDR3 coding sequence is TGTGCCAGCAGCACGGGACAGGCGAACACCGGGGAGCTGTTTTTT. This sequence encodes CASSTGQANTGELFF. This chain joins TRBV11-3 and TRBJ2-2; 8 positions agree with TRBD1. V was clipped by 5 bases and J by 0 bases; unmatched bases: 2. From germline, CDR1 is SGHNT and CDR2 YENEEA. The CDR3 length is 15 residues.

This chain joins TRBV11-2 and TRBJ1-2; D is possibly TRBD1 (5 bases). CDR1 and CDR2 (germline): SGHAT, FQNNGV. The CDR3 is 15 amino acids. With 7 bases removed from V and 4 bases from J, the gap between germline ends came to 19 bases. In DNA, the CDR3 is TGTGCCAGCACTCAGGGTTCCTTTGCTTCCTATGGCTACACCTTC. As protein: CASTQGSFASYGYTF.

This clone was seen once. This chain links TRBV20-1 with TRBJ2-1; 8 bases are a match to TRBD2. Germline CDR1 reads DFQATT; CDR2 reads SNEGSKA (reference sequence). J lost 5 bases, V lost 3 bases, and 9 bases had no gene match. The CDR3 consists of 15 residues. The CDR3 DNA reads TGCAGTGCTAGTTCGGCTAGCGGGTTAGACAATGAGCAGTTCTTC. Translation: CSASSASGLDNEQFF.

This chain links TRBV7-8 with TRBJ1-2; possible D gene TRBD1, 6 bases. Deletions cut 3 bases from V and 2 bases from J, with 16 bases between. The CDR3 loop spans 16 amino acids. The V gene's germline CDR1 is SGHVS and CDR2 FQNEAQ. CDR3 amino acids: CASSLGQPEFNYGYTF. The DNA for the CDR3 is TGTGCCAGCAGCTTGGGACAACCCGAATTCAACTATGGCTACACCTTC. Looking up the rest from reference TRBV7-8 and TRBJ1-2 gives the full variable domain: GAGVSQSPRYKVAKRGQDVALRCDPISGHVSLFWYQQALGQGPEFLTYFQNEAQLDKSGLPSDRFFAERPEGSVSTLKIQRTQQEDSAVYLCASSLGQPEFNYGYTFGSGTRLTVV.

The gene calls are TRBV13 and TRBJ2-7; 10 nucleotides match TRBD1. CDR1 and CDR2 (germline): PRHDT, FYEKMQ (reference sequence). The CDR3 extends over 16 amino acids. Trimming at V came to 4 bases and at J to 3 bases, leaving 9 bases not matched to a gene. DNA for the CDR3: TGTGCCAGCAGCTCCCGGGACAGGGGTTTTAGCTACGAGCAGTACTTC. This gives the protein CASSSRDRGFSYEQYF.

V is TRBV29-1 and J is TRBJ1-5; 8 positions match TRBD1. The V segment lost 5 bases and the J segment 7 bases; nucleotides outside the gene matches: 10. The CDR3 sequence is 14 residues long. CDR1 SQVTM and CDR2 ANQGSEA come from the germline V gene. Here the CDR3 DNA reads TGCAGCGTTAACATCGGGACAGGAAGCCAGCCCCAGCATTTT. The encoded protein is CSVNIGTGSQPQHF.